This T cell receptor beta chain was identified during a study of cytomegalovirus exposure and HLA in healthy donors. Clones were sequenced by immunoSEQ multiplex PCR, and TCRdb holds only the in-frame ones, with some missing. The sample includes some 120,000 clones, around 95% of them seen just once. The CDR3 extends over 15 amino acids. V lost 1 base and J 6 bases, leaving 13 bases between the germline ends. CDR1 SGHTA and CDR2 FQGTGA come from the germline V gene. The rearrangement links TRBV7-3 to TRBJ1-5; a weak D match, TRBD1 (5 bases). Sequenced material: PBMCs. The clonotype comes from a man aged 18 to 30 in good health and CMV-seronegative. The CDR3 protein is CASSLSGGDGQPQHF. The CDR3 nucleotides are TGTGCCAGCAGCTTAAGTGGGGGGGACGGTCAGCCCCAGCATTTT.